The 25 T cell receptor beta chains listed next were all sequenced from one sample in a study of T-cell memory formation after mild COVID-19 (dated by TCRdb to about 2021). The library was built by means of 5' RACE. For sequencing, an Illumina NovaSeq 6000 was employed. TCRdb reran the public reads through fastp at Q25 and MiXCR, keeping productive beta chains. Each entry merges the rows of one CDR3 protein and shows their most common DNA and genes. The sample data list roughly 170,000 distinct CDR3 sequences, and about a fifth of these were observed just once. Around 3.9% of the sample is in the top ten clones. Sequencing was performed on PBMCs or a T cell subset sorted from them (not recorded which). Receptors were obtained from a man between 18 and 35 years old who had mild COVID-19 (a few samples of this study predate the infection). The sample titles of this study are shuffled in the database, so cell type and time point are left out; the donor was told from shared clones.

This clonotype was seen more than once but under ten times. The V and J genes are TRBV11-3 and TRBJ2-2; 8 bases match TRBD1. There are 18 residues in the CDR3. Germline V gene data show CDR1 as SGHNT and CDR2 as YENEEA. V was clipped by 0 bases and J by 1 base; unmatched bases: 7. The CDR3 is CASSLDQAGTGNTGELFF. The CDR3 region has the DNA TGTGCCAGCAGCTTAGATCAGGCCGGGACAGGGAACACCGGGGAGCTGTTTTTT.

This clonotype was detected many times. CDR3 in DNA: TGTGCCAGCAGTTTATTACGGGGGAACTATGGCTACACCTTC. This sequence encodes CASSLLRGNYGYTF. The rearrangement joins TRBV12-3 or TRBV12-4 to TRBJ1-2; TRBD1 might be the D (5 bases). The CDR3 length is 14 residues. The ends were cut back, 2 bases at V and 2 bases at J, with 9 bases in the middle.

The rearrangement uses TRBV30 and TRBJ1-1; 7 bases line up with TRBD1. The germline V gene encodes CDR1 GTSNPN and CDR2 SVGIG (reference sequence). This CDR3 comprises 13 residues. Trimming removed 0 bases from V and 5 bases from J; junction bases left unmatched: 3. Written as DNA, the CDR3 is TGTGCCTGGAGTGTACAGGGGAATACTGAAGCTTTCTTT. It yields the protein CAWSVQGNTEAFF.

J is TRBJ1-2 and V is TRBV6-5; 8 bases are shared with TRBD1. V trimming: 2 bases; J trimming: 8 bases; junction bases outside the gene matches: 10. CDR3 length: 15 residues. Looked up from germline, CDR1 is MNHEY and CDR2 is SVGAGI. The CDR3 is CASSYQPATGDGYTF. CDR3 DNA: TGTGCCAGCAGTTACCAACCCGCGACAGGGGACGGCTACACCTTC.

This clonotype came up a few times. The chain uses TRBV5-5 and TRBJ1-5; D is uncertain. The CDR3 extends over 14 amino acids. Germline V gives CDR1 SGHKS, CDR2 YYEKEE (reference sequence). V was shortened by 4 bases and J by 6 bases, with 14 bases between the two germline ends. CDR3 in amino acids: CASSRTVLGQPQHF. DNA for the CDR3: TGTGCCAGCAGCCGGACCGTATTGGGTCAGCCCCAGCATTTT.

This clonotype was seen more than once but under ten times. This rearrangement joins TRBV7-2 to TRBJ2-1, with TRBD1 identical over 11 bases. V was clipped by 2 bases and J by 4 bases; unmatched bases: 4. The CDR3 consists of 16 residues. Per the germline V gene, CDR1 is SGHTA and CDR2 is FQGNSA. The CDR3 sequence is CASSLTGQGAYNEQFF. The DNA for the CDR3 is TGTGCCAGCAGCTTAACCGGACAGGGGGCGTACAATGAGCAGTTCTTC. Looking up the rest from reference TRBV7-2 and TRBJ2-1 gives the full variable domain: GAGVSQSPSNKVTEKGKDVELRCDPISGHTALYWYRQSLGQGLEFLIYFQGNSAPDKSGLPSDRFSAERTGGSVSTLTIQRTQQEDSAVYLCASSLTGQGAYNEQFFGPGTRLTVL.

This clonotype turned up a few times. The V and J genes are TRBV9 and TRBJ2-3; 12 bases are shared with TRBD2. With V trimmed by 4 bases and J by 5 bases, 5 bases remained unmatched. This CDR3 contains 15 residues. The germline V gene has CDR1 SGDLS and CDR2 YYNGEE. The CDR3 DNA is TGTGCCAGCAGCCCGCGACTAGCGGGGGTAGATACGCAGTATTTT. Amino acids: CASSPRLAGVDTQYF.

The chain combines TRBV29-1 with TRBJ1-1, with D perhaps matching TRBD1 (5 bases). The V end lost 5 bases, the J end lost 5 bases, and 15 bases lay between the germline ends. The CDR3 totals 13 residues. Germline lookup yields CDR1 SQVTM and CDR2 ANQGSEA. This CDR3 reads CSVCSGQLTEAFF. The CDR3 DNA sequence: TGCAGCGTTTGTTCGGGGCAACTTACTGAAGCTTTCTTT.

The chain links TRBV20-1 to TRBJ2-2, with D maybe TRBD2 (6 bases). The CDR3 has 14 residues. Germline CDR1 is DFQATT and CDR2 is SNEGSKA (reference sequence). The germline V and J ends were trimmed by 6 bases and 1 base, with 12 bases remaining between them. The CDR3 DNA is TGCAGTGCATCTTTCGGGGGGAACACCGGGGAGCTGTTTTTT. It translates to CSASFGGNTGELFF.

This clonotype was counted only a few times. The chain is built from TRBV4-1 and TRBJ2-7; D unclear. CDR1 is MGHRA, CDR2 YSYEKL, per germline. The CDR3 is 14 residues long. V was cut by 6 bases and J by 3 bases, with 15 bases left in between. The CDR3 bases are TGCGCCAGCAGAGCCGGTGCAGTCGACTACGAGCAGTACGTC. It translates to CASRAGAVDYEQYV.

This clonotype occurred a few times. CDR3 in DNA: TGTGCCAGCACCTCCCAGGACAGGGCAGCTTTCTTT. This gives the protein CASTSQDRAAFF. This chain links TRBV6-2 or TRBV6-3 with TRBJ1-1; 8 bases are shared with TRBD1. V shed 7 bases and J 10 bases; nucleotides not matched to a gene: 8. The CDR3 extends over 12 amino acids. CDR1 is MNHEY, CDR2 SVGEGT, per germline.

In this sample, this clonotype turned up a few times. The rearrangement uses TRBV6-6 and TRBJ2-1; the D is unclear. Germline V gene data show CDR1 as MNHNY and CDR2 as SVGAGI (reference sequence). The CDR3 contains 15 residues. Trimming stripped 10 bases from V and 3 bases from J, with 19 bases between. CDR3 sequence: CATQLGSSNYNEQFF. CDR3 bases: TGTGCCACCCAGTTAGGGTCCAGTAACTACAATGAGCAGTTCTTC.

This clonotype turned up a few times. V usage is TRBV7-9 and J usage is TRBJ1-1; the D is unclear. Trimming cost V 5 bases and J 0 bases, with 7 bases left between them. Germline CDR1 is SEHNR and CDR2 is FQNEAQ (reference sequence). The CDR3 runs to 13 residues. This CDR3 reads CASSQQMNTEAFF. The CDR3 DNA reads as TGTGCCAGCAGCCAACAGATGAACACTGAAGCTTTCTTT.

The CDR3 sequence: CATGRESGGYTF. The DNA for the CDR3 is TGTGCCACCGGAAGGGAATCAGGCGGCTACACCTTC. The chain links TRBV24-1 to TRBJ1-2, with unresolved D. Trimming cost V 9 bases and J 8 bases, with 15 bases left between them. Germline assignment: CDR1 KGHDR and CDR2 SFDVKD. The CDR3 contains 12 residues.

The gene calls are TRBV7-3 and TRBJ2-4; no clear D. Trimming removed 2 bases from V and 9 bases from J, with 14 bases in between. This CDR3 has 14 residues. CDR1 SGHTA and CDR2 FQGTGA come from the germline V gene. The CDR3 loop reads CASSLSGNDGIQYF. For the CDR3, the DNA is TGTGCCAGCAGCTTATCCGGAAACGATGGCATTCAGTACTTC.

V gene TRBV7-9 combines with J gene TRBJ1-1; D is ambiguous. The ends were cut back, 5 bases at V and 2 bases at J, with 9 bases in the middle. The CDR3 length is 13 residues. Germline-derived CDR1 and CDR2 are SEHNR and FQNEAQ (reference sequence). The CDR3: CASSLEPNTEAFF. The CDR3 DNA follows: TGTGCCAGCAGCCTCGAACCTAACACTGAAGCTTTCTTT.

V gene TRBV6-2 or TRBV6-3 combines with J gene TRBJ2-7, with D possibly being TRBD1 (5 bases). Germline CDR1 MNHEY, CDR2 SVGEGT. Trimming left V 4 bases short and J 2 bases short, with 15 bases between. This CDR3 spans 15 amino acids. The CDR3 is CASSSPAAGTYEQYV. The CDR3 region has the DNA TGTGCCAGCAGTTCCCCCGCCGCAGGGACCTACGAGCAGTACGTC.

The sample holds a few counts of this clonotype. V is TRBV24-1 and J is TRBJ2-1; 7 bases map to TRBD1. From germline, CDR1 is KGHDR and CDR2 SFDVKD. J gave up 1 base and V 2 bases, and 10 bases lay outside the gene matches. This CDR3 is 18 amino acids long. The CDR3 region is CATSDSTPGGRSYNEQFF. In DNA, the CDR3 is TGTGCCACCAGTGATTCTACACCAGGGGGTAGGTCCTACAATGAGCAGTTCTTC.

V gene TRBV5-1 combines with J gene TRBJ1-6; no clear D gene. The CDR3 is 18 amino acids. The V end was cut by 0 bases, the J end by 8 bases, with 21 bases between. Germline CDR1 reads SGHRS; CDR2 reads YFSETQ. CDR3 loop: CASSLEGPSSTGYSPLHF. In DNA, the CDR3 is TGCGCCAGCAGCTTGGAGGGCCCGTCGTCTACCGGGTATTCACCCCTCCACTTT.

This sequence joins TRBV2 and TRBJ2-4; 7 bases match TRBD1. The length of the CDR3 is 11 residues. J was trimmed by 6 bases and V by 10 bases; bases with no gene match: 3. Germline V CDR1 and CDR2: SNHLY, FYNNEI. The CDR3 here is CANRQGNIQYF. CDR3 DNA sequence: TGTGCCAATAGACAGGGAAACATTCAGTACTTC.

This clonotype was seen only a few times. The chain combines TRBV7-3 with TRBJ1-5, with TRBD1 matching over 7 bases. V was clipped by 5 bases and J by 5 bases; unmatched bases: 15. This CDR3 has 17 amino acids. The germline gives CDR1 SGHTA, CDR2 FQGTGA. The CDR3 loop reads CASSANRGPDSHQPQHF. The CDR3 DNA reads TGTGCCAGCAGCGCCAACAGGGGACCAGATTCTCATCAGCCCCAGCATTTT.

Regarding this clonotype: Sequence at one end of the junction differs from germline and may be a read error. The V and J genes are TRBV7-9 and TRBJ1-4; 7 bases are a match to TRBD1. The germline gives CDR1 SEHNR, CDR2 FQNEAQ (reference sequence). The CDR3 contains 15 residues. The CDR3 region has the DNA TGTGCCAGCACCTTATTTGGACAGGCCTTCGGGAAACTGTTTTTT. Translated, it gives CASTLFGQAFGKLFF.

The chain has TRBV20-1 and TRBJ2-1; D is ambiguous. V lost 3 bases and J lost 5, with 8 bases in between. CDR3 length: 12 residues. The germline gives CDR1 DFQATT, CDR2 SNEGSKA (reference sequence). The CDR3: CSARGRNNEQFF. The DNA of the CDR3 is TGCAGTGCTAGGGGTAGAAACAATGAGCAGTTCTTC.

The CDR3 nucleotides are TGTGCCATCCGACAGGGGATCACAGATACGCAGTATTTT. It specifies CAIRQGITDTQYF. The V and J genes are TRBV7-2 and TRBJ2-3; TRBD1 matches at 8 bases. The CDR3 covers 13 residues. Trimming cost V 10 bases and J 2 bases; bases outside gene matches: 5. Looked up from germline, CDR1 is SGHTA and CDR2 is FQGNSA. Supplemented by reference TRBV7-2 and TRBJ2-3, the full variable domain reads GAGVSQSPSNKVTEKGKDVELRCDPISGHTALYWYRQSLGQGLEFLIYFQGNSAPDKSGLPSDRFSAERTGGSVSTLTIQRTQQEDSAVYLCAIRQGITDTQYFGPGTRLTVL.

Many counts were recorded for this clonotype. J is TRBJ1-1 and V is TRBV4-2; 9 nucleotides line up with TRBD1. The CDR3 has 15 residues. V was pared by 2 bases and J by 1 base, with 2 bases of the junction left unmatched. From germline, CDR1 is LGHNA and CDR2 YNFKEQ. The CDR3 loop reads CASSQMGQGNTEAFF. Here the CDR3 DNA reads TGTGCCAGCAGCCAAATGGGACAGGGGAACACTGAAGCTTTCTTT.